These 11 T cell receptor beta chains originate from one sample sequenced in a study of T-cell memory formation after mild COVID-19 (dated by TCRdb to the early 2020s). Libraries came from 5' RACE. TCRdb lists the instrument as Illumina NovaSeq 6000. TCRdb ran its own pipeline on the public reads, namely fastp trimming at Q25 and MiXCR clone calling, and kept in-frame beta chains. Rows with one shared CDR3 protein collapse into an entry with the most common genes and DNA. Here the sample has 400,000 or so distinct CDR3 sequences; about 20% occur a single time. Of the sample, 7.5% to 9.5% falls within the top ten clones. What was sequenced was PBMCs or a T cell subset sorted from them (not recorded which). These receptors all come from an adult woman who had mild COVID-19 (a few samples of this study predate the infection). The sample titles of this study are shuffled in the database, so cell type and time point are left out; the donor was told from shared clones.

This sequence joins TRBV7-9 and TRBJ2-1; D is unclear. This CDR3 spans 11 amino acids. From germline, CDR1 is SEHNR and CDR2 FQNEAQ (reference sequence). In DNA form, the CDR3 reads TGTGCTAACGCAGATTTAAATGAGCAGTTCTTC. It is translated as CANADLNEQFF.

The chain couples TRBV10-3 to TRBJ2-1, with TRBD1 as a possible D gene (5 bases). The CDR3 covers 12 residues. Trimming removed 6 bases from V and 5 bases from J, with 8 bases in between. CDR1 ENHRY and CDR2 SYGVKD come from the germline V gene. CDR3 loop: CAISGQNNEQFF. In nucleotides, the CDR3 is TGTGCCATCAGCGGACAAAACAATGAGCAGTTCTTC.

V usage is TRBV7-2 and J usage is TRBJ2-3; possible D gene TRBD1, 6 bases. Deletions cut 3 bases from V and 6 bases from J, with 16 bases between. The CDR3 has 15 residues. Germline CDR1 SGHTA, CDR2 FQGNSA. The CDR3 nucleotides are TGTGCCAGCAGCTTTGGGCTTCAGGGGCGGGATACGCAGTATTTT. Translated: CASSFGLQGRDTQYF.

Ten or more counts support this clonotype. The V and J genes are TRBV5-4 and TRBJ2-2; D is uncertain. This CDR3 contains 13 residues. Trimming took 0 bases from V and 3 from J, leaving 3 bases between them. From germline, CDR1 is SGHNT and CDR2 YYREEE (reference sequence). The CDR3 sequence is CASSLDDTGELFF. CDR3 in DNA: TGTGCCAGCAGCTTGGATGACACCGGGGAGCTGTTTTTT.

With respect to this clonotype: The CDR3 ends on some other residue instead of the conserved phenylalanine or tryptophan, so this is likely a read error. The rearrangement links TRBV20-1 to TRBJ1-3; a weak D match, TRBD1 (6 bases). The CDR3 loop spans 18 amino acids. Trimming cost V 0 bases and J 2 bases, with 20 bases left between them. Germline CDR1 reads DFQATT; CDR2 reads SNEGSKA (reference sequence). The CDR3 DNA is TGCAGTGCTAGAGATCCTCCCGGCGGAGGGGGGGCTGGAAACACCATATATTCT. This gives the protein CSARDPPGGGGAGNTIYS.

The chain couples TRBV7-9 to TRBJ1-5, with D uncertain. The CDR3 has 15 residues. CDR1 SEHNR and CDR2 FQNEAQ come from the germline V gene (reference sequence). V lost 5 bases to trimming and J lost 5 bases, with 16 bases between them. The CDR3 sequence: CASSPNQDRDQPQHF. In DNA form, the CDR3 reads TGTGCCAGCAGCCCCAACCAGGACCGGGATCAGCCCCAGCATTTT.

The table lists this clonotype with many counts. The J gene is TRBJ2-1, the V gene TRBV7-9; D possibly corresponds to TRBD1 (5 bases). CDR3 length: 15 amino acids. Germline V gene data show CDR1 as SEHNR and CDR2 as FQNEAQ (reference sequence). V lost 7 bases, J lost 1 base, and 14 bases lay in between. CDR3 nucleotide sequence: TGTGCCAGCACTACGGCAGGGTCATCCTACAATGAGCAGTTCTTC. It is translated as CASTTAGSSYNEQFF.

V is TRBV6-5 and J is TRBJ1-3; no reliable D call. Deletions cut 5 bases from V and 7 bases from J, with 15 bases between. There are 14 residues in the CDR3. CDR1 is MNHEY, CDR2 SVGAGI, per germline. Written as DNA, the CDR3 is TGTGCCAGCAGTAGAGACCCCATCGGCAACACCATATATTTT. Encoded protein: CASSRDPIGNTIYF.

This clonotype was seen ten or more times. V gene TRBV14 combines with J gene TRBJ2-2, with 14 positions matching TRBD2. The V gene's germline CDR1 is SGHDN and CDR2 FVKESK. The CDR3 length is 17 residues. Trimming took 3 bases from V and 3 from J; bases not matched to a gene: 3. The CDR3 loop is CASSHPGLAGDTGELFF. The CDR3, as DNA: TGTGCCAGCAGCCACCCGGGACTAGCGGGAGACACCGGGGAGCTGTTTTTT. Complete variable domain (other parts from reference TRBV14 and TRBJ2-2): EAGVTQFPSHSVIEKGQTVTLRCDPISGHDNLYWYRRVMGKEIKFLLHFVKESKQDESGMPNNRFLAERTGGTYSTLKVQPAELEDSGVYFCASSHPGLAGDTGELFFGEGSRLTVL.

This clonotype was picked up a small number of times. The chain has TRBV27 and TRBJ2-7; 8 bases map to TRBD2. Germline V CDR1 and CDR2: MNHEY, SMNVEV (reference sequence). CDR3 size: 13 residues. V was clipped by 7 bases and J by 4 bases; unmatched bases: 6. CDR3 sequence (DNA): TGTGCCAGCACCCTTCGGGGGGGGTACGAGCAGTACTTC. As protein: CASTLRGGYEQYF.

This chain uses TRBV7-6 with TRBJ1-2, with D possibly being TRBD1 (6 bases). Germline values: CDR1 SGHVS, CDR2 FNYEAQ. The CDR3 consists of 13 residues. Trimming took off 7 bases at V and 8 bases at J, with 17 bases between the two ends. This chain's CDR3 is CASIPSGVGGYTF. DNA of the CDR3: TGTGCCAGCATCCCATCAGGGGTAGGAGGCTACACCTTC.